This entry describes one T cell receptor (beta chain). Additional DNA sequences in this sample encode the identical CDR3. Only in-frame clones appear in the TCRdb table, and some are missing; sequencing was by immunoSEQ multiplex PCR. The sample records fewer than 300,000 clones, 90% being singletons. The study assigned cohorts using participant-reported clinical history. Two negative PCRs, clearance, or symptom resolution characterized the recovered Cohort 3 donors. CDR1 and CDR2 (germline): LGHDT, YNNKEL (reference sequence). Unmatched junction bases numbered 0, after V lost 1 base and J lost 4 bases. The CDR3 extends over 14 amino acids. These data originate in a study of blood T cell repertoires in COVID-19. Study in general: Whether acute or convalescent, the COVID-19 samples came from the United States, Italy and Spain. Sample material is recorded as cDNA or gDNA derived from T cells, B-cell-depleted T cells, or PBMCs.

Input material: PBMCs or T cells enriched from blood (not recorded which). The sequence derives from a woman aged 25 to 45 who had recovered from COVID-19. The chain joins TRBV3-1 (or the pseudogene TRBV3-2) to TRBJ1-1; 10 bases agree with TRBD1. The CDR3 loop reads CASSQGTGGTEAFF. The CDR3 coding sequence is TGTGCCAGCAGCCAAGGGACAGGGGGCACTGAAGCTTTCTTT.